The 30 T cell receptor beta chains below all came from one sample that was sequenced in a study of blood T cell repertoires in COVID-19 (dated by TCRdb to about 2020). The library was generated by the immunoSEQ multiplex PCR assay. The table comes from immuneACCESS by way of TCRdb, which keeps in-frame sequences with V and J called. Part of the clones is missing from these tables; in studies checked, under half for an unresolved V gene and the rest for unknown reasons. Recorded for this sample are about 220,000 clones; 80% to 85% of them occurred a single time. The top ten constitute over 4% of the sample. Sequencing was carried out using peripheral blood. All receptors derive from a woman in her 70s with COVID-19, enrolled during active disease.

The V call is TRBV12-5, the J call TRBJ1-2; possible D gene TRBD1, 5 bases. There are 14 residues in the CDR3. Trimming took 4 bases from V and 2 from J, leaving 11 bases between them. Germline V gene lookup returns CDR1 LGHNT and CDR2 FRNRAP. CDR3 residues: CASGSNQGNYGYTF. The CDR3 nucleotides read TGTGCTAGTGGTTCAAATCAGGGAAACTATGGCTACACCTTC. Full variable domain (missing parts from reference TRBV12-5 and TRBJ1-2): DARVTQTPRHKVTEMGQEVTMRCQPILGHNTVFWYRQTMMQGLELLAYFRNRAPLDDSGMPKDRFSAEMPDATLATLKIQPSEPRDSAVYFCASGSNQGNYGYTFGSGTRLTVV.

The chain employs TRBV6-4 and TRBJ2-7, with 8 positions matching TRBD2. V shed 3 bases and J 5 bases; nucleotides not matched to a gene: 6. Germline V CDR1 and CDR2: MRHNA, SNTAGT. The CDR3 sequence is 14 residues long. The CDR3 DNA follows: TGTGCCAGCAGTGAAATAGCGGGAAACCACGAGCAGTACTTC. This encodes CASSEIAGNHEQYF.

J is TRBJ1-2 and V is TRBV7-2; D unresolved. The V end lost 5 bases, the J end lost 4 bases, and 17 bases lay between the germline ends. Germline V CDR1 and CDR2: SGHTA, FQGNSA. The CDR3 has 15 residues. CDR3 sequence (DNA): TGTGCCAGCAGCCCATCGACAAAAATGATCTATGGCTACACCTTC. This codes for CASSPSTKMIYGYTF.

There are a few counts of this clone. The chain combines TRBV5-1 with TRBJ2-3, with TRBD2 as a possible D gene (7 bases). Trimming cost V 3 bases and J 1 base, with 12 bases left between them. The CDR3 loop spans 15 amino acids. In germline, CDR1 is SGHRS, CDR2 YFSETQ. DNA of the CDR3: TGCGCCAGCAGCTCCCGAGGGGGGGGCACAGATACGCAGTATTTT. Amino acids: CASSSRGGGTDTQYF.

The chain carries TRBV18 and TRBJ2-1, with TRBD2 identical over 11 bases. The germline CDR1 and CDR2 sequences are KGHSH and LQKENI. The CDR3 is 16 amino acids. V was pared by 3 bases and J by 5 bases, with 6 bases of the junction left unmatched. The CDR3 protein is CASSPYPGLADNEQFF. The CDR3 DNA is TGTGCCAGCTCACCGTATCCGGGACTAGCGGACAATGAGCAGTTCTTC.

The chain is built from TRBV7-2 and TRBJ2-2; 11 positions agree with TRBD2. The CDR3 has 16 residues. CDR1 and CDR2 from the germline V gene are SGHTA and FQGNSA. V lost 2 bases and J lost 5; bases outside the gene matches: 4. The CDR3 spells CASSLSLAGGTGELFF. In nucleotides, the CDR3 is TGTGCCAGCAGCTTAAGCCTAGCGGGAGGTACCGGGGAGCTGTTTTTT. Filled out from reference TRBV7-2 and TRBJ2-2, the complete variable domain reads GAGVSQSPSNKVTEKGKDVELRCDPISGHTALYWYRQSLGQGLEFLIYFQGNSAPDKSGLPSDRFSAERTGGSVSTLTIQRTQQEDSAVYLCASSLSLAGGTGELFFGEGSRLTVL.

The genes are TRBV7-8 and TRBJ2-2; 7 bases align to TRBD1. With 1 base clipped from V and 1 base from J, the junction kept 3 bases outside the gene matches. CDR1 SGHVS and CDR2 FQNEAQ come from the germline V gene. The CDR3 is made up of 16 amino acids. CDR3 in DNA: TGTGCCAGCAGCTTAGTCAACAGGGGGAACACCGGGGAGCTGTTTTTT. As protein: CASSLVNRGNTGELFF.

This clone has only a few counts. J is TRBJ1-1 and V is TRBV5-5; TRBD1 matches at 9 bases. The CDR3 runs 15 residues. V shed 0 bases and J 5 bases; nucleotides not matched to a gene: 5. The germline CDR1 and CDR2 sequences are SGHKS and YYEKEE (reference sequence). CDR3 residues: CASSLVQGAWTEAFF. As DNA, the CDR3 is TGTGCCAGCAGCTTGGTACAGGGGGCATGGACTGAAGCTTTCTTT.

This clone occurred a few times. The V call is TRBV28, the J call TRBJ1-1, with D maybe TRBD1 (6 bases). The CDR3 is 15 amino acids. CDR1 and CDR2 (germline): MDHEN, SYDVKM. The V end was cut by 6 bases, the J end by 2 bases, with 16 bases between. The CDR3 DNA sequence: TGTGCCAGCAGACTTTCCGGGACAATTAACACTGAAGCTTTCTTT. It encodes CASRLSGTINTEAFF. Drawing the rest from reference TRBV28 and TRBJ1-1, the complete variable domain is DVKVTQSSRYLVKRTGEKVFLECVQDMDHENMFWYRQDPGLGLRLIYFSYDVKMKEKGDIPEGYSVSREKKERFSLILESASTNQTSMYLCASRLSGTINTEAFFGQGTRLTVV.

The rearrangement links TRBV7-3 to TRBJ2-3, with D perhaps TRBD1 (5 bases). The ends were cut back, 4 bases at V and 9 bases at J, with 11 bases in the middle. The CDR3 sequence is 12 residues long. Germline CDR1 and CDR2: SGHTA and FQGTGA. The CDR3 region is CASSSRQLTQYF. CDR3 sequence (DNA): TGTGCCAGCAGCTCTCGACAGTTGACGCAGTATTTT.

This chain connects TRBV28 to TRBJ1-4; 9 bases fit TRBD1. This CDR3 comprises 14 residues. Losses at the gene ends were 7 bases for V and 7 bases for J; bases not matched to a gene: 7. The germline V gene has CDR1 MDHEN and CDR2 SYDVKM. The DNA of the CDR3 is TGTGCCAGCACCCGGACAGGGGCGGCTGAAAAACTGTTTTTT. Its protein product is CASTRTGAAEKLFF.

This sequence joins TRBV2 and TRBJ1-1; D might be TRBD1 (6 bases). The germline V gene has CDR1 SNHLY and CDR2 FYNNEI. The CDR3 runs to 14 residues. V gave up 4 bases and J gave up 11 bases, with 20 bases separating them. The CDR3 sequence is CASSATGLVTVAFF. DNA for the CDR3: TGTGCCAGCAGTGCCACAGGGTTGGTCACGGTCGCTTTCTTT.

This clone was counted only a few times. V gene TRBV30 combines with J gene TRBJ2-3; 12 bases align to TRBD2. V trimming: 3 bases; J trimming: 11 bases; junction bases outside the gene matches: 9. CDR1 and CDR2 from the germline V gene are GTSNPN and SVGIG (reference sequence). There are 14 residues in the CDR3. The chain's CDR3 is CAWSLLAGGAGQYF. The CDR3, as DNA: TGTGCCTGGAGCCTACTAGCGGGGGGCGCGGGGCAGTATTTT.

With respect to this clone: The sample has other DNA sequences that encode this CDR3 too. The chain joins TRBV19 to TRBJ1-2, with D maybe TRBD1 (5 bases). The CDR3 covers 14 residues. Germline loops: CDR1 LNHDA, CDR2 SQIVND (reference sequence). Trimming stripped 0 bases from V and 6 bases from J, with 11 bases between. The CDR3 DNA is TGTGCCAGTAGTATAGATCAGGGACTGGATGGCTACACCTTC. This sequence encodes CASSIDQGLDGYTF.

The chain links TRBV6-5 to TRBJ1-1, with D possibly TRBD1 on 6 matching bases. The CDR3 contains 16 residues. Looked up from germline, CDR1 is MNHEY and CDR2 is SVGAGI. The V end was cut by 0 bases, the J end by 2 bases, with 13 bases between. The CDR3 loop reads CASSYSPAGVNTEAFF. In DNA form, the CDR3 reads TGTGCCAGCAGTTACTCGCCGGCAGGGGTTAACACTGAAGCTTTCTTT.

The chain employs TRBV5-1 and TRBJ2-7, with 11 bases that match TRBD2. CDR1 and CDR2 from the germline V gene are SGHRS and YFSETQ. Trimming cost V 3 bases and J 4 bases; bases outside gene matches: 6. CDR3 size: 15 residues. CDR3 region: CASSSPGLAEYEQYF. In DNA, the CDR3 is TGCGCCAGCAGCTCTCCGGGACTAGCGGAATACGAGCAGTACTTC.

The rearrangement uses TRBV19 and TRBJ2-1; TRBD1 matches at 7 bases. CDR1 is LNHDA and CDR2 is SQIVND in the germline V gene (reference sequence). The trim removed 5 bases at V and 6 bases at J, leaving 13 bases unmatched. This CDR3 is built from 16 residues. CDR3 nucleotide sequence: TGTGCCAGTAGTCCGTGGGACAGCCCCTCGGGCAATGAGCAGTTCTTC. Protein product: CASSPWDSPSGNEQFF.

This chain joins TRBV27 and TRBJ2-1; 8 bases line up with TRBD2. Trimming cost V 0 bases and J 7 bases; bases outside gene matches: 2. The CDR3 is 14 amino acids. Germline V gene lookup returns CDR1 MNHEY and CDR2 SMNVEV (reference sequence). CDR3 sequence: CASSLSAGVNEQFF. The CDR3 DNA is TGTGCCAGCAGTTTATCAGCGGGAGTAAATGAGCAGTTCTTC.

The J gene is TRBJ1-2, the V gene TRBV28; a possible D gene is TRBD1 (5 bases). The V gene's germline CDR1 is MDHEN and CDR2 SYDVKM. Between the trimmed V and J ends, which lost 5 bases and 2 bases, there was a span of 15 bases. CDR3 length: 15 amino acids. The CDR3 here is CASSPDHRPNYGYTF. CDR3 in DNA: TGTGCCAGCAGTCCGGACCACAGGCCCAACTATGGCTACACCTTC.

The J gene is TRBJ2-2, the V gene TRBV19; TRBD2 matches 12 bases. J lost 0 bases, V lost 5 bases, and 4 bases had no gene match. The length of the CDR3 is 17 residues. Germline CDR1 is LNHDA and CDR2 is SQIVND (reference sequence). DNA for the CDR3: TGTGCCAGTAGTTTACTAGCGGGAGGCCCGAACACCGGGGAGCTGTTTTTT. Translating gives CASSLLAGGPNTGELFF.

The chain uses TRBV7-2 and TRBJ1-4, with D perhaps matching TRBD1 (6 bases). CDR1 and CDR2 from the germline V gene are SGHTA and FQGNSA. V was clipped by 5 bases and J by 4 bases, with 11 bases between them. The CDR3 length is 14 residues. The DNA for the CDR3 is TGTGCCAGCAGCCCGGACAGACGTAATGAAAAACTGTTTTTT. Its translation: CASSPDRRNEKLFF.

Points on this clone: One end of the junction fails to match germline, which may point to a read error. CDR3 sequence: CASSSTPRGSGYEQYF. The DNA of the CDR3 is TGTGCCAGTAGTTCAACCCCTCGCGGGAGCGGCTACGAACAGTACTTC. The J gene is TRBJ2-7, the V gene TRBV19, with TRBD2 identical over 7 bases. The CDR3 has 16 amino acids. Germline V gives CDR1 LNHDA, CDR2 SQIVND (reference sequence).

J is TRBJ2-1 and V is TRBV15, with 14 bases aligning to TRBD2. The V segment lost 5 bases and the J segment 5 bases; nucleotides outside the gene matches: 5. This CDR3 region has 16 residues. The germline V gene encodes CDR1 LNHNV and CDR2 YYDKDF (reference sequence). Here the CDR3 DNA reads TGTGCCACCAGCGATCCGGGACTAGCGGGGGACAATGAGCAGTTCTTC. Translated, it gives CATSDPGLAGDNEQFF.

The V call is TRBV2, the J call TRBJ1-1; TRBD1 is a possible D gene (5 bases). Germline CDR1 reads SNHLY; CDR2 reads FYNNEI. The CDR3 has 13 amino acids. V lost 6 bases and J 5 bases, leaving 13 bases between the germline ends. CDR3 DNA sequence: TGTGCCAGCAGCTCGGGGGGTTGGACTGAAGCTTTCTTT. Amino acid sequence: CASSSGGWTEAFF.

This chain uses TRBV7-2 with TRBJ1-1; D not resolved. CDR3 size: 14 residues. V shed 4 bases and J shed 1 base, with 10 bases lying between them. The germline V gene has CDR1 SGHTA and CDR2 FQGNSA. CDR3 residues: CASSSDRGNTEAFF. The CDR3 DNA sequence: TGTGCCAGCAGCTCGGACCGGGGGAACACTGAAGCTTTCTTT.

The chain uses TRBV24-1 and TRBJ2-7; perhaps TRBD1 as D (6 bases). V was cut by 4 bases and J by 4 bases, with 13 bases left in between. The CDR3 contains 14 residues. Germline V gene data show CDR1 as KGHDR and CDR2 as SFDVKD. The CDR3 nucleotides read TGTGCCACCAGTGACTGGACAGACCCGTACGAGCAGTACTTC. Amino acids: CATSDWTDPYEQYF.

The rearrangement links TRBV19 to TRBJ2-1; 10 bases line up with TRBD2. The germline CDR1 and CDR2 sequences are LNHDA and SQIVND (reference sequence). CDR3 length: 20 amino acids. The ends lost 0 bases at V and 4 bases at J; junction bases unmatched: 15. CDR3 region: CASSIDVFMGTSGAYNEQFF. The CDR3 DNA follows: TGTGCCAGTAGTATAGATGTTTTTATGGGCACTAGCGGGGCATACAATGAGCAGTTCTTC.

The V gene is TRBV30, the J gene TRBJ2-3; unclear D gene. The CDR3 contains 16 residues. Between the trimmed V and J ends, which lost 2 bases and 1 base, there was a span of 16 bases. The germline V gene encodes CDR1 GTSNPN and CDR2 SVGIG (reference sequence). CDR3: CAWSLRTTRGTDTQYF. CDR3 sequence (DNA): TGTGCCTGGAGTCTGCGAACTACCCGGGGCACAGATACGCAGTATTTT.

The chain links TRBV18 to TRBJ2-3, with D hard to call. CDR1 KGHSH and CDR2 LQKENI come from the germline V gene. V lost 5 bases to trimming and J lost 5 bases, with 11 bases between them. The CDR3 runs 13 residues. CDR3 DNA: TGTGCCAGCTCAGAACAGTTGAGAGATACGCAGTATTTT. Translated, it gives CASSEQLRDTQYF.

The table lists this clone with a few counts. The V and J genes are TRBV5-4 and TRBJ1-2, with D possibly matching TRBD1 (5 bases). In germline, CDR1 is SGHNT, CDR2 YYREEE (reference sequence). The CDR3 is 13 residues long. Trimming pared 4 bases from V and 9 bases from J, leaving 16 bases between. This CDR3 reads CASSQPGGVSYTF. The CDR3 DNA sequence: TGTGCCAGCAGCCAGCCCGGGGGGGTAAGCTACACCTTC.